Below are 5 T cell receptor beta chains sequenced from a single sample in a study of T cell responses to AZD1222 COVID-19 vaccine. Measured with immunoSEQ multiplex PCR; TCRdb has only the in-frame clones, and not every one. The repertoire holds about 140,000 clones, roughly 90% seen once, with about 3.5% in the top ten. The source material was peripheral blood, sampled 28 days after the second AZD1222 dose. The receptors here all came from an adult who received the AZD1222 COVID-19 vaccine.

This chain uses TRBV30 with TRBJ1-6; no definite D call. The germline V gene has CDR1 GTSNPN and CDR2 SVGIG (reference sequence). The germline V and J ends were trimmed by 3 bases and 5 bases, with 11 bases remaining between them. The CDR3 is 14 residues long. Here the CDR3 reads CAWRRSGNNSPLHF. CDR3 DNA sequence: TGTGCCTGGAGGAGGTCCGGGAATAATTCACCCCTCCACTTT.

This chain joins TRBV7-3 and TRBJ2-3; possibly TRBD2 for D (5 bases). The CDR3 consists of 13 residues. CDR1 SGHTA and CDR2 FQGTGA come from the germline V gene. Deletions cut 5 bases from V and 2 bases from J, with 8 bases between. DNA for the CDR3: TGTGCCAGCAGCAGGACTTACACAGATACGCAGTATTTT. It encodes CASSRTYTDTQYF.

The chain recombines TRBV15 with TRBJ2-1; the match to TRBD2 covers 15 bases. With 5 bases clipped from V and 6 bases from J, the junction kept 5 bases outside the gene matches. This CDR3 region has 16 residues. In germline, CDR1 is LNHNV, CDR2 YYDKDF (reference sequence). The CDR3 protein is CATSRRTSGRANEQFF. The CDR3 coding sequence is TGTGCCACCAGCCGGAGGACTAGCGGGAGGGCCAATGAGCAGTTCTTC.

The chain links TRBV30 to TRBJ1-3, with D unresolved. Trimming removed 0 bases from V and 8 bases from J, with 8 bases in between. CDR1 is GTSNPN and CDR2 is SVGIG in the germline V gene (reference sequence). CDR3 length equals 12 residues. The CDR3 protein is CAWSVLSDTIYF. CDR3 bases: TGTGCCTGGAGTGTATTGAGTGACACCATATATTTT. Looking up the rest from reference TRBV30 and TRBJ1-3 gives the full variable domain: SQTIHQWPATLVQPVGSPLSLECTVEGTSNPNLYWYRQAAGRGLQLLFYSVGIGQISSEVPQNLSASRPQDRQFILSSKKLLLSDSGFYLCAWSVLSDTIYFGEGSWLTVV.

CDR3 sequence (DNA): TGCGCCAGCAGCTCAACTAGCGGGAGGGCCGGGGAGCTGTTTTTT. Translating it yields CASSSTSGRAGELFF. The chain recombines TRBV5-1 with TRBJ2-2; 13 bases line up with TRBD2. CDR1 and CDR2 from the germline V gene are SGHRS and YFSETQ. The CDR3 has 15 residues. The J segment lost 6 bases and the V segment lost 3 bases, leaving 2 bases of the junction unmatched.